Each of the 9 T cell receptor beta chains below was sequenced from the same sample in a study of Ad26.COV2.S vaccination and SARS-CoV-2 variants. Treatment specified: 19 received Ad26.COV2.S at low or high dose, single or two shots; five or six received placebo; per-sample allocation not given. The samples were gathered on day 63 after the first injection of vaccine or placebo. TCRdb keeps only in-frame clones here, not all; method: immunoSEQ multiplex PCR. The profile shows approximately 300,000 clones, around 84% of them singletons. Sequenced material: peripheral blood, taken in a trial of Ad26.COV2.S vaccine versus placebo. These TCRs come from a person between 18 and 59 years old who received the Ad26.COV2.S COVID-19 vaccine or a placebo.

The chain recombines TRBV19 with TRBJ2-2; 9 bases agree with TRBD1. The CDR3 totals 14 residues. Germline CDR1 is LNHDA and CDR2 is SQIVND (reference sequence). Trimming at V came to 10 bases and at J to 3 bases, leaving 6 bases not matched to a gene. In nucleotides, the CDR3 is TGTGCCACTTCGGACAGGGGATACACCGGGGAGCTGTTTTTT. It codes for CATSDRGYTGELFF.

A single count supports this clone. Mismatch with germline at one junction end may stem from a read error. V is TRBV7-2 and J is TRBJ2-3; 13 bases are a match to TRBD2. Germline V gives CDR1 SGHTA, CDR2 FQGNSA. CDR3 size: 16 residues. The DNA for the CDR3 is TGTGCCAGCAGCACTCGGACTAGCGGGAGCACAGATACGCAATATTTT. It yields the protein CASSTRTSGSTDTQYF.

V is TRBV7-2 and J is TRBJ2-3; 12 nucleotides agree with TRBD2. The trim removed 5 bases at V and 4 bases at J, leaving 4 bases unmatched. Germline V gives CDR1 SGHTA, CDR2 FQGNSA. The CDR3 is 15 residues long. The CDR3 sequence: CASSTRLAGADTQYF. The CDR3 DNA is TGTGCCAGCAGCACCCGACTAGCGGGGGCAGATACGCAGTATTTT.

The rearrangement links TRBV10-3 to TRBJ2-7; D is possibly TRBD1 (5 bases). The CDR3 is 17 residues long. Germline V CDR1 and CDR2: ENHRY, SYGVKD. The V end was cut by 0 bases, the J end by 2 bases, with 17 bases between. The CDR3 loop is CAISESKGRATTYEQYF. In DNA form, the CDR3 reads TGTGCCATCAGTGAGTCGAAAGGCAGGGCCACTACCTACGAGCAGTACTTC.

This clone was seen more than once but under ten times. The V call is TRBV3-1 (or the pseudogene TRBV3-2), the J call TRBJ1-1; 8 bases line up with TRBD1. The CDR3 extends over 15 amino acids. Germline CDR1 is LGHDT and CDR2 is YNNKEL (reference sequence). V lost 1 base to trimming and J lost 3 bases; unmatched junction nucleotides: 4. The CDR3, as DNA: TGTGCCAGCAGCCAAGGCAGGGGGCGGGACACTGAAGCTTTCTTT. This sequence encodes CASSQGRGRDTEAFF.

This chain connects TRBV4-3 to TRBJ1-3; TRBD1 aligns across 7 bases. Unmatched junction bases numbered 5, after V lost 1 base and J lost 8 bases. CDR1 is LGHNA and CDR2 is YSLEER in the germline V gene. The CDR3 covers 14 residues. The CDR3 is CASSQAGQGDTIYF. CDR3 in DNA: TGCGCCAGCAGCCAAGCGGGGCAGGGGGACACCATATATTTT.

This chain joins TRBV28 and TRBJ1-6; no clear D gene. CDR1 is MDHEN and CDR2 is SYDVKM in the germline V gene. The CDR3 totals 14 residues. V lost 7 bases and J 6 bases, leaving 13 bases between the germline ends. The CDR3 sequence is CASTPTGANSPLHF. The DNA of the CDR3 is TGTGCCAGCACCCCGACCGGAGCTAATTCACCCCTCCACTTT. Together with reference TRBV28 and TRBJ1-6, the CDR3 gives the full variable domain: DVKVTQSSRYLVKRTGEKVFLECVQDMDHENMFWYRQDPGLGLRLIYFSYDVKMKEKGDIPEGYSVSREKKERFSLILESASTNQTSMYLCASTPTGANSPLHFGNGTRLTVT.

The rearrangement uses TRBV5-1 and TRBJ1-4; D is unclear. The CDR3 runs to 14 residues. Germline V gene lookup returns CDR1 SGHRS and CDR2 YFSETQ. The V end was cut by 1 base, the J end by 3 bases, with 7 bases between. The CDR3 coding sequence is TGCGCCAGCAGCTTGAATACAGCTAATGAAAAACTGTTTTTT. This sequence encodes CASSLNTANEKLFF. Full variable domain (outside the CDR3, taken from reference TRBV5-1 and TRBJ1-4): KAGVTQTPRYLIKTRGQQVTLSCSPISGHRSVSWYQQTPGQGLQFLFEYFSETQRNKGNFPGRFSGRQFSNSRSEMNVSTLELGDSALYLCASSLNTANEKLFFGSGTQLSVL.

The rearrangement uses TRBV19 and TRBJ2-7, with D unclear. Germline lookup yields CDR1 LNHDA and CDR2 SQIVND (reference sequence). V was pared by 2 bases and J by 2 bases, with 10 bases between. The CDR3 has 14 amino acids. CDR3 sequence (DNA): TGTGCCAGTAGTATAAAGGCGGCTACCTACGAGCAGTACTTC. Translated: CASSIKAATYEQYF.